This is a list of T cell receptor beta chains from one sample in a study of T cells after posttransplantation cyclophosphamide. Some clones are missing from TCRdb's copy, which holds only in-frame ones; the method was immunoSEQ multiplex PCR. The repertoire consists of 3,000 to 3,500 clones, with around 83% occurring once and the leading ten covering 7%. Sample: PBMCs, taken after allogeneic stem cell transplant with posttransplant cyclophosphamide. All receptors come from a female patient aged 45-60 years who received an allogeneic stem cell transplant from an unrelated donor, was CMV-positive, and had acute and chronic GVHD. Certain T cells may be donor cells from the graft. CDR3s include the opening cysteine and the closing phenylalanine or tryptophan. The D gene is left open where the match is weak. Not every row has a clone size; where given, it reads once, few, many or a size class.

TRBD1 | TRBJ2-3 | TRBV9 | - | TGTGCCAGCAGCGCCACAGGGGCCACAGATACGCAGTATTTT | CASSATGATDTQYF
TRBD2 | TRBJ2-7 | TRBV19 | - | TGTGCCAGTAGTATGGGCCTAGCGGGCAATTCCTACGAGCAGTACTTC | CASSMGLAGNSYEQYF
- | TRBJ1-3 | TRBV5-1 | - | TGCGCCAGCAGCACGGACATAGGAAACACCATATATTTT | CASSTDIGNTIYF
TRBD1 | TRBJ2-7 | TRBV25-1 | - | TGTGCGACGGGACAGGGGGCTTACGAGCAGTACTTC | CATGQGAYEQYF
- | TRBJ1-1 | TRBV9 | once | TGTGCCAGCAGCGTAGTCGGGACTGAAGCTTTCTTT | CASSVVGTEAFF
TRBD1 | TRBJ2-5 | TRBV6-5 | - | TGTGCCAGCAGTTACTCACGGACAGGGGGCTCGGAGACCCAGTACTTC | CASSYSRTGGSETQYF
TRBD2 | TRBJ2-6 | TRBV5-1 | - | TGCGCCAGCAGCTTCGCGCGGGAGGGCCCCCCTGGGGCCAACGTCCTGACTTTC | CASSFAREGPPGANVLTF
TRBD1 | TRBJ1-1 | TRBV27 | - | TGTGCCAGCAGTTTAAGGGGGCAAGGGACTGAAGCTTTCTTT | CASSLRGQGTEAFF
- | TRBJ2-2 | TRBV9 | - | TGTGCCAGCAGCGTAGAGGTGGAGATCGCCGGGGAGCTGTTTTTT | CASSVEVEIAGELFF
- | TRBJ2-7 | TRBV2 | - | TGTGCCAGCAGTGACTCAGGGCTCGCCCTCTACGAGCAGTACTTC | CASSDSGLALYEQYF
- | TRBJ2-7 | TRBV9 | - | TGTGCCAGCAGCGTAGGTGTCGGGGGAACCTACGAGCAGTACTTC | CASSVGVGGTYEQYF
TRBD2 | TRBJ2-7 | TRBV5-4 | - | TGTGCCAGCAGCCGAAGGACTAGCGGCCAAGCCCCCTCCTACGAGCAGTACTTC | CASSRRTSGQAPSYEQYF
TRBD2 | TRBJ2-3 | TRBV5-8 | - | TGTGCCAGCAGCCCGGGACTATCCAGTACAGATACGCAGTATTTT | CASSPGLSSTDTQYF
TRBD2 | TRBJ2-1 | TRBV9 | - | TGTGCCAGCACCCTGGGGGTAGCGGGGGGGTACAATGAGCAGTTCTTC | CASTLGVAGGYNEQFF
- | TRBJ2-7 | TRBV20-1 | - | TGCAGTGCCACAGGGTCCTACGAGCAGTACTTC | CSATGSYEQYF
- | TRBJ2-2 | TRBV5-1 | - | TGCGCCAGCAGAGGAGCGACTAACACCGGGGAGCTGTTTTTT | CASRGATNTGELFF
- | TRBJ1-5 | TRBV4-1 | - | TGCGCCAGCAGCCAAGATGGAGGGTTAGGCAATCAGCCCCAGCATTTT | CASSQDGGLGNQPQHF
- | TRBJ2-7 | TRBV7-2 | - | TGTGCCAGCGTCGGCTTTGCGGCCTACGAGCAGTACTTC | CASVGFAAYEQYF
- | TRBJ2-3 | TRBV13 | - | TGTGCCAGCAGCTTTCACGGGGATACGCAGTATTTT | CASSFHGDTQYF
- | TRBJ1-4 | TRBV28 | - | TGTGCCAGCATCCATAATGAAAAACTGTTTTTT | CASIHNEKLFF
TRBD2 | TRBJ2-7 | TRBV7-3 | - | TGTGCCAGCAGCCCTGGGACTAGCGGCTCCTACGAGCAGTACTTC | CASSPGTSGSYEQYF
TRBD2 | TRBJ2-7 | TRBV5-8 | - | TGTGCCAGCACCACGGGACTAGCTGGCGAGCAGTACTTC | CASTTGLAGEQYF
- | TRBJ1-3 | TRBV18 | - | TGTGCCAGCTCGGAAACAGGGATCTCTGGAAACACCATATATTTT | CASSETGISGNTIYF
TRBD2 | TRBJ2-3 | TRBV7-2 | - | TGTGCCAGCAGCTTAGGACTAGCGGGAAAGGATACGCAGTATTTT | CASSLGLAGKDTQYF
- | TRBJ1-4 | TRBV19 | - | TGTGCCAGTAGTATTGGTGGGGCGGACGGTGAAAAACTGTTTTTT | CASSIGGADGEKLFF
- | TRBJ2-3 | TRBV5-6 | once | TGTGCCAGCAGCTTGGCCGGGGGGCCGAGCACAGATACGCAGTATTTT | CASSLAGGPSTDTQYF
- | TRBJ2-1 | TRBV28 | - | TGTGCCAGCAGTCCAATCCCGGGGGGGACAGGGTGGAACAATGAGCAGTTCTTC | CASSPIPGGTGWNNEQFF
TRBD1 | TRBJ2-3 | TRBV27 | - | TGTGCCAGCAGTCCCCTTGGACAGGGGATTGGCACAGATACGCAGTATTTT | CASSPLGQGIGTDTQYF
TRBD2 | TRBJ2-3 | TRBV4-3 | once | TGCGCCAGCAGCCAAGAGACTAGCGGGAGGGCTGCAGATACGCAGTATTTT | CASSQETSGRAADTQYF
- | TRBJ1-5 | TRBV6-6 | - | TGTGCCAGCAGCTTTTTGACAGCACGCAATCAGCCCCAGCATTTT | CASSFLTARNQPQHF
- | TRBJ2-5 | TRBV7-6 | - | TGTGCCAGCAGCTTAGTCGGCGTAGGGGGAGAGACCCAGTACTTC | CASSLVGVGGETQYF
TRBD1 | TRBJ1-2 | TRBV28 | - | TGTGCCAGCAGACTACAGGGGGCGCGAAACTATGGCTACACCTTC | CASRLQGARNYGYTF
- | TRBJ2-3 | TRBV7-9 | - | TGTGCCAGCAGCTTACACCGCAGGGCGATCACAGATACGCAGTATTTT | CASSLHRRAITDTQYF
TRBD2 | TRBJ2-5 | TRBV19 | - | TGTGCCAGTAATCCGGGGAGGGCCCAAGAGACCCAGTACTTC | CASNPGRAQETQYF
TRBD2 | TRBJ2-4 | TRBV19 | once | TGTGCCAGTAGTATCCGGTGGGGCGGGAGGGAAGGGAGAAACATTCAGTACTTC | CASSIRWGGREGRNIQYF
- | TRBJ2-2 | TRBV5-4 | - | TGTGCCAGCAGCCAAATAGCGGGGACAGTGAACACCGGGGAGCTGTTTTTT | CASSQIAGTVNTGELFF
TRBD1 | TRBJ2-7 | TRBV5-1 | - | TGCGCCAGCAGCCACTCGGGACAGGGGGCTTACGAGCAGTACTTC | CASSHSGQGAYEQYF
TRBD1 | TRBJ1-1 | TRBV6-6 | once | TGTGCCAGCAGCCAGGACAGGGAAATAAACACTGAAGCTTTCTTT | CASSQDREINTEAFF
TRBD2 | TRBJ2-7 | TRBV19 | - | TGTGCCAGTAGTACTAGCGGGAGAGGCGAGCAGTACTTC | CASSTSGRGEQYF
TRBD1 | TRBJ2-5 | TRBV6-6 | - | TGTGCCAGCAGTTACTCTGGTGGCAGGGGGCAAGAGACCCAGTACTTC | CASSYSGGRGQETQYF
TRBD1 | TRBJ2-7 | TRBV4-1 | - | TGCGCCAGCAGCCAATGGACAGGGGTTGAGCAGTACTTC | CASSQWTGVEQYF
TRBD2 | TRBJ2-1 | TRBV11-2 | - | TGTGCCAGCAGCTTAGGGCTAGCGGGGCACAATGAGCAGTTCTTC | CASSLGLAGHNEQFF
TRBD2 | TRBJ2-5 | TRBV2 | once | TGTGCCAGCCCTCTGGGGGAGGGTGAGACCCAGTACTTC | CASPLGEGETQYF
TRBD1 | TRBJ2-5 | TRBV15 | - | TGTGCCACCAGCCGACAGGGCGGAGAGACCCAGTACTTC | CATSRQGGETQYF